One sample yielded the 15 T cell receptor beta chains listed below, sequenced in a study of T cells in localized non-small cell lung cancer. Using immunoSEQ multiplex PCR, the repertoire was profiled, and TCRdb retains in-frame clones only, with some absent. The sample lists tens of thousands of clones; roughly 89% were seen once. The sample here was peripheral blood mononuclear cells, taken before any cancer treatment. These receptors all stem from a male donor at least 60 years old with stage II lung adenocarcinoma.

The chain carries TRBV28 and TRBJ1-2; maybe TRBD1 (5 bases). Deletions cut 6 bases from V and 4 bases from J, with 15 bases between. Germline V CDR1 and CDR2: MDHEN, SYDVKM. This CDR3 has 14 amino acids. CDR3 DNA sequence: TGTGCCAGCAGCCTTGGACACCAATTCTATGGCTACACCTTC. This sequence encodes CASSLGHQFYGYTF.

This clone was seen more than once but under ten times. The chain joins TRBV2 to TRBJ1-1, with D uncertain. Germline CDR1 reads SNHLY; CDR2 reads FYNNEI. With 3 bases removed from V and 0 bases from J, the gap between germline ends came to 5 bases. The CDR3 spans 13 residues. The DNA for the CDR3 is TGTGCCAGCAGTGACGGCATGAACACTGAAGCTTTCTTT. It codes for CASSDGMNTEAFF.

The chain combines TRBV6-5 with TRBJ2-1, with D unclear. With 0 bases removed from V and 10 bases from J, the gap between germline ends came to 4 bases. Germline values: CDR1 MNHEY, CDR2 SVGAGI. This CDR3 region has 11 residues. In DNA, the CDR3 is TGTGCCAGCAGTTACTCACGAGAGCAGTTCTTC. This gives the protein CASSYSREQFF.

The chain's CDR3 is CASTPQGSTEAFF. CDR3 coding DNA: TGTGCCAGCACCCCACAGGGAAGCACTGAAGCTTTCTTT. The chain has TRBV28 and TRBJ1-1; D perhaps matches TRBD1 (6 bases). Germline V gene sequence: CDR1 MDHEN, CDR2 SYDVKM. V shed 7 bases and J shed 4 bases, with 13 bases lying between them. The length of the CDR3 is 13 residues.

V and J are TRBV7-9 and TRBJ2-5; TRBD1 matches 8 bases. Germline assignment: CDR1 SEHNR and CDR2 FQNEAQ (reference sequence). V was clipped by 5 bases and J by 0 bases; unmatched bases: 8. This CDR3 region has 16 residues. This CDR3 is CASSPRTGPDQETQYF. CDR3 bases: TGTGCCAGCAGCCCCAGGACAGGGCCGGACCAAGAGACCCAGTACTTC.

The chain employs TRBV7-2 and TRBJ1-1; D unresolved. This CDR3 is 14 amino acids long. Germline CDR1 reads SGHTA; CDR2 reads FQGNSA. The germline V and J ends were trimmed by 1 base and 3 bases, with 9 bases remaining between them. CDR3 sequence: CASSLGGRYTEAFF. CDR3 nucleotide sequence: TGTGCCAGCAGCTTAGGAGGGCGGTACACTGAAGCTTTCTTT.

The CDR3 region has the DNA TGTGCCAGCAGCCCCCAAGGACTACCGAAGGTGAACAATGAGCAGTTCTTC. This sequence encodes CASSPQGLPKVNNEQFF. The chain employs TRBV28 and TRBJ2-1, with D possibly TRBD2 on 6 matching bases. This CDR3 region has 17 residues. Germline CDR1 reads MDHEN; CDR2 reads SYDVKM. Trimming stripped 6 bases from V and 5 bases from J, with 23 bases between.

V usage is TRBV6-6 and J usage is TRBJ1-1; D might be TRBD1 (6 bases). Germline V CDR1 and CDR2: MNHNY, SVGAGI (reference sequence). V shed 0 bases and J shed 7 bases, with 12 bases lying between them. This CDR3 contains 14 residues. CDR3 sequence: CASSYSRRGVEAFF. CDR3 nucleotide sequence: TGTGCCAGCAGTTACTCGAGAAGGGGGGTTGAAGCTTTCTTT.

The CDR3, as DNA: TGTGCCACCAGTCCCCTCCCTAGCACAGATACGCAGTATTTT. The encoded protein is CATSPLPSTDTQYF. The chain couples TRBV15 to TRBJ2-3; D remains unclear. The CDR3 is made up of 14 amino acids. V gave up 6 bases and J gave up 0 bases, with 10 bases separating them. Germline lookup yields CDR1 LNHNV and CDR2 YYDKDF (reference sequence).

V gene TRBV6-6 combines with J gene TRBJ1-1; 8 nucleotides align to TRBD1. Losses at the gene ends were 0 bases for V and 11 bases for J; bases not matched to a gene: 5. The CDR3 sequence is 13 residues long. CDR1 MNHNY and CDR2 SVGAGI come from the germline V gene (reference sequence). CDR3 amino acids: CASSYSRGRFAFF. The CDR3 coding sequence is TGTGCCAGCAGTTACTCCAGGGGGCGATTCGCTTTCTTT.

The genes are TRBV6-5 and TRBJ1-5, with 8 bases matching TRBD1. The CDR3 covers 14 residues. Germline CDR1 and CDR2: MNHEY and SVGAGI. Trimming removed 4 bases from V and 4 bases from J; junction bases left unmatched: 3. DNA for the CDR3: TGTGCCAGCAGTTCCGACAGGGGTAATCAGCCCCAGCATTTT. It encodes CASSSDRGNQPQHF.

The CDR3 sequence is CASSVDHSGNTIYF. The CDR3 DNA is TGTGCCAGCAGCGTAGATCACTCTGGAAACACCATATATTTT. V and J are TRBV9 and TRBJ1-3; D is uncertain. The CDR3 totals 14 residues. CDR1 and CDR2 (germline): SGDLS, YYNGEE. The germline V and J ends were trimmed by 0 bases and 0 bases, with 4 bases remaining between them.

The chain combines TRBV7-9 with TRBJ2-1; D is unresolved. Trimming took 6 bases from V and 8 from J, leaving 17 bases between them. Germline lookup yields CDR1 SEHNR and CDR2 FQNEAQ (reference sequence). CDR3 length: 14 amino acids. In nucleotides, the CDR3 is TGTGCCAGCAGAGAGGCCTTTTTCGGCGATGAGCAGTTCTTC. It is translated as CASREAFFGDEQFF. Looking up the rest from reference TRBV7-9 and TRBJ2-1 gives the full variable domain: DTGVSQNPRHKITKRGQNVTFRCDPISEHNRLYWYRQTLGQGPEFLTYFQNEAQLEKSRLLSDRFSAERPKGSFSTLEIQRTEQGDSAMYLCASREAFFGDEQFFGPGTRLTVL.

The chain has TRBV6-5 and TRBJ1-1; D is uncertain. Per germline, CDR1 MNHEY and CDR2 SVGAGI. This CDR3 contains 12 residues. V gave up 6 bases and J gave up 7 bases, with 12 bases separating them. CDR3 region: CASSSPGSEAFF. In DNA form, the CDR3 reads TGTGCCAGCAGCAGCCCGGGGAGTGAAGCTTTCTTT.

The chain recombines TRBV5-6 with TRBJ1-2, with TRBD1 matching 9 bases. The CDR3 runs to 15 residues. Trimming at V came to 0 bases and at J to 5 bases, leaving 5 bases not matched to a gene. CDR1 is SGHDT, CDR2 YYEEEE, per germline. The CDR3 sequence: CASSLEQGALYGYTF. The CDR3 bases are TGTGCCAGCAGCTTGGAACAGGGGGCCCTGTATGGCTACACCTTC.